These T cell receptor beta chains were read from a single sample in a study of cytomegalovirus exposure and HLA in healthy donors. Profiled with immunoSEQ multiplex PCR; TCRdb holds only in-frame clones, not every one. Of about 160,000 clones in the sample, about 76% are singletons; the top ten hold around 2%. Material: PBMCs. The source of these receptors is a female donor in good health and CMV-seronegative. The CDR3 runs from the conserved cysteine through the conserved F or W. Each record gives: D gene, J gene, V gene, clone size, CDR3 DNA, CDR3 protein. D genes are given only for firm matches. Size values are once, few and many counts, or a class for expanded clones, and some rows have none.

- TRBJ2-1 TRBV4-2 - TGTGCCAGCAGCCACGAACCTAGCAGGACTCTCAATGAGCAGTTCTTC CASSHEPSRTLNEQFF
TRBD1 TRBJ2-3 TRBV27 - TGTGCCAGCAGTCTGGACAGGGTGGCAGATACGCAGTATTTT CASSLDRVADTQYF
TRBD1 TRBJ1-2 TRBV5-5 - TGTGCCAGCAGCAGCTTAGGACAGGGACTCTATGGCTACACCTTC CASSSLGQGLYGYTF
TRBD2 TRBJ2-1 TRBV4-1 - TGCGCCAGCAGCCAAACCGGGACTAGCGGGGTCGTTAGCTCCTACAATGAGCAGTTCTTC CASSQTGTSGVVSSYNEQFF
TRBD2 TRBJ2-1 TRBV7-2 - TGTGCCAGCAGCACAGGACTAGCGGGTGGAGAGGATGAGCAGTTCTTC CASSTGLAGGEDEQFF
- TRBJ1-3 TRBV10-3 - TGTGCCATCACTCCGGGGGGGCGCTCTGGAAACACCATATATTTT CAITPGGRSGNTIYF
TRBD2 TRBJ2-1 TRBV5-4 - TGTGCCAGCAGCGTAAGCGGGAGCTCCTACAATGGGCAGTTCTTC CASSVSGSSYNGQFF
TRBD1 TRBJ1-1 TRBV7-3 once TGTGCCAGCAGCCTACAGGACAGGGCGAGGTCTGAAGCTTTCTTT CASSLQDRARSEAFF
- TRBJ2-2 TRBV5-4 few TGTGCCAGCAGCCGCTTAGGAGGCGGGGAGCTGTTTTTT CASSRLGGGELFF
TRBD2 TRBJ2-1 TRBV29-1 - TGCAGCGGAGCGGGCGGGAGCAATGAGCAGTTCTTC CSGAGGSNEQFF
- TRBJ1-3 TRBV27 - TGTGCCAGCAGTTCCACTACAGGGAATCGAAGAAACACCATATATTTT CASSSTTGNRRNTIYF